Listed below are T cell receptor beta chains from one sample, sequenced in a study of control samples from healthy donors and cancer patients. Generated by immunoSEQ multiplex PCR, the TCRdb table keeps only in-frame clones and is missing some. This table holds 100,000 to 150,000 clones, under 95% found once. The sequenced material came from blood. These receptor sequences come from a man aged 18 to 35 in good health. The CDR3 runs from the conserved cysteine through the conserved F or W. D genes are given only for firm matches. The size field is filled for only some rows; it gives once, few, many or a size class.

abundance | d_gene | j_gene | v_gene | CDR3aa | CDR3nt
- | - | TRBJ2-7 | TRBV12-3/TRBV12-4 | CASRAGFYEQYF | TGTGCCAGCAGGGCAGGGTTCTACGAGCAGTACTTC
- | - | TRBJ1-2 | TRBV6-5 | CASSYEGGYTF | TGTGCCAGCAGTTACGAGGGTGGCTACACCTTC
once | - | TRBJ1-1 | TRBV29-1 | CSVESGGSEAFF | TGCAGCGTTGAAAGTGGGGGATCAGAAGCTTTCTTT
- | - | TRBJ2-2 | TRBV6-1 | CASSEGNSLNTGELFF | TGTGCCAGCAGTGAAGGGAACAGTTTGAACACCGGGGAGCTGTTTTTT
- | TRBD2 | TRBJ2-3 | TRBV27 | CASSFRTSGGADTQYF | TGTGCCAGCAGTTTTCGGACTAGCGGGGGGGCGGATACGCAGTATTTT
- | - | TRBJ2-3 | TRBV5-1 | CASSLTGQSPDTQYF | TGCGCCAGCAGCTTGACAGGCCAGTCGCCAGATACGCAGTATTTT
- | - | TRBJ1-5 | TRBV19 | CASSLGGGLEQPQHF | TGTGCCAGTAGTCTAGGTGGGGGGCTCGAGCAGCCCCAGCATTTT
- | - | TRBJ2-6 | TRBV18 | CASSLGPGRGITGANVLTF | TGTGCCAGCTCACTAGGACCGGGACGGGGAATTACTGGGGCCAACGTCCTGACTTTC
- | TRBD2 | TRBJ2-5 | TRBV23-1 | CATSGGETQYF | TGCGCCACCTCGGGAGGAGAGACCCAGTACTTC
- | - | TRBJ2-5 | TRBV7-9 | CASSQPGAETQYF | TGTGCCAGCAGCCAACCGGGGGCGGAGACCCAGTACTTC
few | TRBD1 | TRBJ2-7 | TRBV23-1 | CASSQKDRDFRGSYEQYF | TGCGCCAGCAGTCAGAAGGACAGGGATTTTCGGGGCTCCTACGAGCAGTACTTC
- | TRBD1 | TRBJ2-7 | TRBV4-1 | CASSQPGQGRYEQYF | TGCGCCAGCAGCCAACCGGGACAGGGACGGTACGAGCAGTACTTC
- | - | TRBJ2-3 | TRBV9 | CASTADLVTQYF | TGTGCCAGCACCGCCGACCTAGTTACGCAGTATTTT
- | - | TRBJ1-2 | TRBV30 | CAWNLGDPWGYTF | TGTGCCTGGAATCTAGGGGACCCGTGGGGCTACACCTTC
- | - | TRBJ1-2 | TRBV10-3 | CAITGPANYGYTF | TGTGCCATCACCGGACCTGCTAACTATGGCTACACCTTC
- | TRBD1 | TRBJ2-2 | TRBV6-5 | CASRTGTGVTGELFF | TGTGCCAGCAGAACCGGGACAGGGGTGACCGGGGAGCTGTTTTTT
- | TRBD1 | TRBJ1-2 | TRBV9 | CASSVEKGASYGYTF | TGTGCCAGCAGCGTAGAGAAGGGGGCGAGCTATGGCTACACCTTC
- | - | TRBJ2-4 | TRBV5-8 | CASSLIFGSGDAKNIQYF | TGTGCCAGCAGCTTGATTTTCGGTTCTGGGGATGCCAAAAACATTCAGTACTTC
- | TRBD1 | TRBJ2-5 | TRBV24-1 | CATSSGQGPQETQYF | TGTGCCACCAGTTCCGGACAGGGACCACAAGAGACCCAGTACTTC
- | - | TRBJ2-5 | TRBV5-1 | CASSLAGTGETQYF | TGCGCCAGCAGCTTGGCCGGGACGGGGGAGACCCAGTACTTC
- | - | TRBJ2-1 | TRBV2 | CASGRISNEQFF | TGTGCCAGCGGACGGATTTCAAATGAGCAGTTCTTC
few | - | TRBJ1-6 | TRBV6-2/TRBV6-3 | CASSLDGNNSPLHF | TGTGCCAGCAGTCTGGACGGTAATAATTCACCCCTCCACTTT
- | - | TRBJ2-5 | TRBV27 | CASSLSNGETQYF | TGTGCCAGCAGTTTATCAAATGGAGAGACCCAGTACTTC
- | TRBD1 | TRBJ2-7 | TRBV5-1 | CASRVSGQAVDEQYF | TGCGCCAGCAGAGTTTCCGGACAGGCCGTCGACGAGCAGTACTTC
- | - | TRBJ1-1 | TRBV18 | CASSPQRLGNTEALF | TGTGCCAGCTCACCACAACGTCTAGGGAACACTGAAGCCCTCTTT
- | - | TRBJ2-7 | TRBV12-5 | CASGFRTGSYEQYF | TGTGCTAGTGGTTTCCGGACGGGTTCCTACGAGCAGTACTTC
- | - | TRBJ1-2 | TRBV5-1 | CASSPSPGPNYGYTF | TGCGCCAGCAGCCCCTCCCCGGGCCCGAATTATGGCTACACCTTC
- | - | TRBJ1-1 | TRBV27 | CASSSPDTEAFF | TGTGCCAGCAGTTCCCCGGACACTGAAGCTTTCTTT
once | - | TRBJ1-1 | TRBV11-2 | CASSSWAASTEAFF | TGTGCCAGCAGTTCTTGGGCAGCCTCAACTGAAGCTTTCTTT
- | - | TRBJ1-1 | TRBV11-2 | CASRKKTRDGPAEAFF | TGTGCCAGCAGGAAGAAAACACGGGACGGCCCCGCTGAAGCTTTCTTT
- | - | TRBJ1-1 | TRBV5-1 | CASSLLAGETEAFF | TGCGCCAGCAGCTTGCTTGCAGGGGAGACTGAAGCTTTCTTT
- | TRBD1 | TRBJ2-1 | TRBV6-5 | CASMSGTDYNEQFF | TGTGCCAGCATGTCCGGGACAGACTACAATGAGCAGTTCTTC
once | TRBD1 | TRBJ1-1 | TRBV30 | CAWSVPDRVPFF | TGTGCCTGGAGTGTACCGGACAGGGTGCCTTTCTTT
- | - | TRBJ1-2 | TRBV12-3/TRBV12-4 | CASSYRSGYTF | TGTGCCAGCAGTTATCGCAGTGGCTACACCTTC
- | TRBD2 | TRBJ2-1 | TRBV7-8 | CASSFGLAGAYNEQFF | TGTGCCAGCAGCTTTGGACTAGCGGGGGCCTACAATGAGCAGTTCTTC
- | - | TRBJ2-2 | TRBV11-3 | CASSLFATGELFF | TGTGCCAGCAGCTTATTCGCCACCGGGGAGCTGTTTTTT
- | - | TRBJ2-7 | TRBV6-1 | CASSETPRQEQYF | TGTGCCAGCAGTGAAACCCCCCGACAAGAGCAGTACTTC
once | TRBD2 | TRBJ2-3 | TRBV3-1/TRBV3-2 | CVSSPTLPSGGAKDTQYF | TGTGTCAGCAGCCCCACCCTCCCTAGCGGGGGGGCTAAAGATACGCAGTATTTT
- | TRBD2 | TRBJ2-3 | TRBV7-3 | CASGAGGQGDTQYF | TGTGCCAGCGGAGCGGGGGGGCAGGGGGATACGCAGTATTTT
- | TRBD1 | TRBJ1-2 | TRBV12-3/TRBV12-4 | CASRGQGDYGYTF | TGTGCCAGCAGAGGACAGGGTGACTATGGCTACACCTTC
once | - | TRBJ1-2 | TRBV2 | CASRWAGANYGYTF | TGTGCCAGCAGGTGGGCAGGGGCTAACTATGGCTACACCTTC
few | - | TRBJ1-2 | TRBV6-5 | CASSYSRGNYGYTF | TGTGCCAGCAGTTACTCGAGGGGGAACTATGGCTACACCTTC
- | - | TRBJ2-2 | TRBV19 | CASSPGQMNTGELFF | TGTGCCAGTAGTCCAGGACAGATGAACACCGGGGAGCTGTTTTTT
- | - | TRBJ1-2 | TRBV7-3 | CASSSPGRSYGYTF | TGTGCCAGCAGCTCACCGGGACGGTCGTATGGCTACACCTTC
- | TRBD1 | TRBJ2-3 | TRBV30 | CAWRGTGETFTDTQYF | TGTGCCTGGAGGGGGACAGGGGAGACCTTCACAGATACGCAGTATTTT
- | - | TRBJ1-1 | TRBV5-6 | CASSLYNLEAFF | TGTGCCAGCAGCTTGTACAATCTGGAAGCTTTCTTT
- | - | TRBJ2-1 | TRBV7-2 | CASSLVPGMNYNEQFF | TGTGCCAGCAGCTTAGTGCCGGGGATGAACTACAATGAGCAGTTCTTC
- | - | TRBJ2-2 | TRBV12-3/TRBV12-4 | CASSLVGGGELFF | TGTGCCAGCAGTTTGGTAGGGGGCGGGGAGCTGTTTTTT
- | TRBD1 | TRBJ1-2 | TRBV18 | CASSPDRGHYGYTF | TGTGCCAGCTCACCGGACAGGGGGCACTATGGCTACACCTTC
- | - | TRBJ1-2 | TRBV5-1 | CASSLGGNALGYTF | TGCGCCAGCAGCTTGGGCGGGAATGCCCTTGGCTACACCTTC
- | - | TRBJ2-3 | TRBV20-1 | CSARDTDTQYF | TGCAGTGCTAGAGACACAGATACGCAGTATTTT
- | TRBD2 | TRBJ2-3 | TRBV6-4 | CASSDSTSGGGTDTQYF | TGTGCCAGCAGTGACTCGACTAGCGGGGGGGGCACAGATACGCAGTATTTT
- | TRBD1 | TRBJ1-1 | TRBV24-1 | CATHRGPNTEAFF | TGTGCCACCCACAGGGGGCCGAACACTGAAGCTTTCTTT
- | - | TRBJ1-5 | TRBV20-1 | CSASRALGGSQPQHF | TGCAGTGCTAGTAGAGCATTGGGAGGGTCTCAGCCCCAGCATTTT
once | - | TRBJ2-3 | TRBV3-1/TRBV3-2 | CASSLRTYGDTQYF | TGTGCCAGCAGCCTCCGGACTTATGGTGATACGCAGTATTTT